What follows is one T cell receptor (beta chain) and its context. This clonotype was counted at least ten times. What this receptor recognizes is not known. No base-level quality is on record; no much larger clone is a single base apart. Looking up the germline V gene yields CDR1 SQVTM and CDR2 ANQGSEA. Inclusive of the bounding cysteine and phenylalanine, the CDR3 is 10 residues long. Of all the DNA, just the CDR3 is kept, 30 bases in frame from base 1. Relative to germline, V is 4 bases shorter and J is 8 bases shorter, with 5 bases between their ends. TCR beta CDR3 regions were amplified from RNA transcripts. The TCR CDR3 was subjected to a first round of RT-PCR using the HTBI primer set and the Qiagen OneStep RT-PCR kit. The libraries were constructed in a second round of multiplex PCR and then size-selected and purified. The libraries were sequenced on an Illumina HiSeq2000 using paired-end 100 bp reads. Per the authors' processing: SOAPnuke was used to process the raw data, throwing out any read that contained adapters or uncalled bases, had a mean Phred below 15, or lacked an exact constant-primer or identifier match. COPE v1.2.5 was used to merge high-quality paired reads, and clonotypes were defined as unique nucleotide sequences. MiTCR v1.1 was used to align the clonotypes against IMGT TRBV, TRBD and TRBJ reference segments. Analysis was restricted to V-J combinations with a frequency above 0.0001, which covered 99.2% of repertoires. A TCS score was defined as the ratio between F50 (clonal expansion) and ExV (chaos), using BLOSUM62-based TCRdist between CDR3 peptides within each V-J. Welch's t-statistics and random forest reduced 450 to 600 V-J features to 10 to 15, which were used in a naive Bayes classifier (R e1071). The Morisita-Horn index was used to measure how similar the thyroid and blood repertoires were. Through fastp at Q25 and MiXCR, TCRdb rebuilt clones from the public reads, retaining in-frame beta chains. Duplicate CDR3 protein sequences are folded into a single record with the most common DNA and genes. These V and J calls are TCRdb output, not the study's own analysis. The sample records 600,000 to 800,000 distinct CDR3 sequences, 35% of which are singletons. Of the sample, around 31% is held by the ten largest clones.

Stable Graves' hyperthyroidism was defined as the absence of progression to ophthalmopathy over 18 months of follow-up. Hyperthyroidism patients were newly diagnosed, with disease duration under 2 months, and aged 18 to 65 years. Any patient with an uncontrolled infection, another autoimmune disease, pregnancy or lactation was excluded. Clinical symptoms, serum thyroxine and TRAb, thyroid ultrasound, and orbital computed tomography formed the basis for the diagnoses. Ficoll-Paque density gradient centrifugation was used to isolate PBMCs from approximately 10 ml of fresh peripheral blood. Trizol reagent was used to extract total RNA, and RNA quality was then checked on an Agilent 2100 Bioanalyzer. This entry comes from a study of T cells in Graves' hyperthyroidism and ophthalmopathy (dated by TCRdb to the late 2010s). The study in broad terms: Peripheral blood was sampled at the time of initial diagnosis, prior to any treatment. TCR V-J signatures able to tell the groups apart were searched for in a discovery cohort of 90 to 100 patients, of whom approximately 40 had Graves' ophthalmopathy and roughly 59 had stable Graves' hyperthyroidism. An independent validation cohort of fewer than 20 hyperthyroidism patients and 17 patients who later progressed to ophthalmopathy tested prospective prediction of ophthalmopathy. The 100 discovery patients were divided at random into training and test sets in a 7:3 ratio. Thyroid tissue and blood T-cell repertoires from six or seven Graves' hyperthyroidism patients were also compared in the study. Once sampling was done, hyperthyroidism patients were given methimazole at a starting dose of 30 mg daily, whereas ophthalmopathy patients were given high-dose intravenous methylprednisolone. The paper describes TCR Vbeta CDR3 sequencing of 130 to 150 peripheral blood samples, made up of about 41 ophthalmopathy patients, approximately 73 hyperthyroidism patients and 17 progressor patients.

On the study overall, not on this receptor specifically: In validation, the model predicted progression to ophthalmopathy a median of around 6.5 months before onset, with about 67% sensitivity and about 72% specificity. Most expanded thyroid clonotypes (frequency above 0.001) were also detected in blood, suggesting blood repertoires may reflect thyroid immune responses. No statistical method was used to set the sample size in advance, and investigators knew the group allocation. A model built on a 13 V-J signature distinguished ophthalmopathy from stable hyperthyroidism, reaching 85% to 90% sensitivity and around 82% specificity in cross-validation and 80%/75% in testing.

The sequencing input was blood. The chain joins TRBV29-1 to TRBJ1-4; confidence is insufficient to name the D gene. This clonotype was sampled from a middle-aged woman with Graves' hyperthyroidism. The encoded CDR3 is CSVGEEKLFF. The nucleotides read TGCAGCGTTGGGGAAGAAAAACTGTTTTTT.